These 27 T cell receptor beta chains were sequenced from one sample in a study of human T cells and chemical hapten exposure. MiXCR, run by TCRdb on the RACE reads, gives a single entry per CDR3 protein. The sample includes 150,000 to 200,000 distinct CDR3 sequences, roughly 30% of them seen just once. Regarding time point: pre-sensitization, week 0. This sample's treatment: therapeutic diphenylcyclopropenone sensitization with weekly scalp DPC. The sample consisted of whole blood, taken in connection with sensitization to the hapten diphenylcyclopropenone (DPC). The origin of the receptors is a woman aged 25-40 years with alopecia areata. Some clones in this sample may be carry-over from other donors' samples.

The rearrangement uses TRBV12-3 or TRBV12-4 and TRBJ2-5, with 7 bases matching TRBD2. The junction had 4 bases not matched to a gene; V was cut back by 3 bases and J by 3 bases. CDR3 size: 14 residues. Here the CDR3 reads CASSFGGGKETQYF. Written as DNA, the CDR3 is TGTGCCAGCAGTTTTGGCGGGGGAAAAGAGACCCAGTACTTC.

This clonotype was found a few times. The CDR3 is CASSVAGGSYNEQFF. DNA for the CDR3: TGTGCCAGCAGCGTAGCTGGGGGTTCCTACAATGAGCAGTTCTTC. J is TRBJ2-1 and V is TRBV9; tentatively, D is TRBD1 or TRBD2 (5 bases each). V was pared by 0 bases and J by 1 base, with 8 bases between. Germline CDR1 SGDLS, CDR2 YYNGEE. The CDR3 totals 15 residues.

The chain joins TRBV5-4 to TRBJ2-2, with TRBD2 identical over 12 bases. J lost 12 bases, V lost 0 bases, and 6 bases had no gene match. This CDR3 is built from 15 residues. Germline V gives CDR1 SGHNT, CDR2 YYREEE (reference sequence). The CDR3 bases are TGTGCCAGCAGCTTGGGGACTAGCGGGGTAACGAAGCTGTTTTTT. The encoded protein is CASSLGTSGVTKLFF.

The chain combines TRBV11-1 with TRBJ2-1; D not certain. Germline CDR1 reads SGHAT; CDR2 reads FQDESV (reference sequence). The CDR3 consists of 12 residues. Trimming took 9 bases from V and 5 from J, leaving 11 bases between them. CDR3 in amino acids: CASLSTDNEQFF. In DNA form, the CDR3 reads TGTGCCAGTCTATCGACGGACAATGAGCAGTTCTTC.

V is TRBV20-1 and J is TRBJ2-1, with 7 bases aligning to TRBD2. Germline CDR1 and CDR2: DFQATT and SNEGSKA (reference sequence). Germline trimming cut 6 bases from V and 10 bases from J; bases unmatched to any gene: 12. CDR3 size: 13 residues. The CDR3 nucleotides read TGCAGTGCCAGCCGACTAGCTGCCGCCGAGCAGTTCTTC. This encodes CSASRLAAAEQFF.

This clonotype was observed a few times. The chain carries TRBV5-1 and TRBJ1-4; D might be TRBD1 (6 bases). This CDR3 is 15 amino acids long. V dropped 2 bases and J dropped 5 bases, with 13 bases sitting between them. The V gene's germline CDR1 is SGHRS and CDR2 YFSETQ. The DNA for the CDR3 is TGCGCCAGCAGCTTCGAGACAGGCCTAAATGAAAAACTGTTTTTT. Protein: CASSFETGLNEKLFF.

The J gene is TRBJ1-1, the V gene TRBV2, with D unclear. There are 12 residues in the CDR3. Looked up from germline, CDR1 is SNHLY and CDR2 is FYNNEI. Trimming left V 10 bases short and J 1 base short, with 10 bases between. The CDR3, as DNA: TGTGCCACCGGCCCCCAGAACACTGAAGCTTTCTTT. Its translation is CATGPQNTEAFF.

This clonotype was seen a few times. The chain couples TRBV20-1 to TRBJ2-1, with a weak D call TRBD1 (6 bases). The CDR3 consists of 14 residues. Germline V gives CDR1 DFQATT, CDR2 SNEGSKA (reference sequence). Trimming removed 3 bases at V and 0 bases at J, with 9 bases between. CDR3 residues: CSARDSSSYNEQFF. CDR3 DNA sequence: TGCAGTGCTAGGGACAGCAGCTCCTACAATGAGCAGTTCTTC.

Regarding this clonotype: At one end, the junction sequence differs from germline, possibly due to a read error. The chain uses TRBV7-2 and TRBJ1-5; 9 nucleotides line up with TRBD1. CDR1 and CDR2 from the germline V gene are SGHTA and FQGNSA. CDR3 length equals 15 residues. Here the CDR3 reads CVSSRTQGANQPQHF. CDR3 in DNA: TGTGTCAGCAGCCGGACACAGGGGGCAAATCAGCCCCAGCATTTT. Full variable domain (rest looked up from reference TRBV7-2 and TRBJ1-5): GAGVSQSPSNKVTEKGKDVELRCDPISGHTALYWYRQSLGQGLEFLIYFQGNSAPDKSGLPSDRFSAERTGGSVSTLTIQRTQQEDSAVYLCVSSRTQGANQPQHFGDGTRLSIL.

This clonotype was detected only a few times. The chain uses TRBV28 and TRBJ2-1; TRBD2 is a possible D gene (6 bases). The CDR3 covers 15 residues. The germline V gene has CDR1 MDHEN and CDR2 SYDVKM. V dropped 5 bases and J dropped 15 bases, with 26 bases sitting between them. The CDR3 reads CASSTGSAYDHFRFF. DNA of the CDR3: TGTGCCAGCAGTACCGGGAGCGCCTACGACCACTTCCGGTTCTTC.

This clonotype was seen more than once but under ten times. The chain joins TRBV6-1 to TRBJ2-7; possible D gene TRBD1, 6 bases. Trimming removed 6 bases from V and 0 bases from J, with 9 bases in between. Germline-derived CDR1 and CDR2 are MNHNS and SASEGT. The CDR3 is made up of 13 amino acids. CDR3 amino acids: CASSRTDSYEQYF. In DNA, the CDR3 is TGTGCCAGCAGCCGGACAGACTCCTACGAGCAGTACTTC.

This chain uses TRBV9 with TRBJ2-2, with 7 bases matching TRBD1. CDR1 SGDLS and CDR2 YYNGEE come from the germline V gene. CDR3 length: 17 residues. V trimming: 5 bases; J trimming: 0 bases; junction bases outside the gene matches: 10. The CDR3 nucleotides are TGTGCCAGCAGTCCTTTAACCGGGACAGCGAACACCGGGGAGCTGTTTTTT. Translating it yields CASSPLTGTANTGELFF.

The CDR3 here is CSARRAYPNGYTF. CDR3 DNA sequence: TGCAGTGCTAGACGTGCCTACCCAAATGGCTACACCTTC. The chain joins TRBV20-1 to TRBJ1-2; no definite D call. This CDR3 is 13 amino acids long. Germline V gives CDR1 DFQATT, CDR2 SNEGSKA (reference sequence). Trimming shortened V by 2 bases and J by 6 bases, and 13 bases separated the two germline ends.

The rearrangement links TRBV7-9 to TRBJ2-7, with unresolved D. V was trimmed by 4 bases and J by 3 bases, leaving 13 bases between them. Per the germline V gene, CDR1 is SEHNR and CDR2 is FQNEAQ (reference sequence). The CDR3 spans 14 residues. CDR3 loop: CASSSDTDYYEQYF. The CDR3 nucleotides are TGTGCCAGCAGCTCCGATACAGATTACTACGAGCAGTACTTC.

This chain connects TRBV29-1 to TRBJ1-1; a weak D match, TRBD1 (6 bases). The CDR3 totals 14 residues. V lost 6 bases and J lost 0, with 14 bases in between. CDR1 SQVTM and CDR2 ANQGSEA come from the germline V gene. The DNA of the CDR3 is TGCAGCGTCCGGGGGCGGCTCATGAACACTGAAGCTTTCTTT. This sequence encodes CSVRGRLMNTEAFF.

The chain combines TRBV20-1 with TRBJ2-7; TRBD2 agrees at 10 bases. V gave up 0 bases and J gave up 7 bases; unmatched junction bases: 9. The CDR3 has 15 residues. Germline V gene lookup returns CDR1 DFQATT and CDR2 SNEGSKA (reference sequence). CDR3 sequence: CSARDKGLAGVEQYF. DNA for the CDR3: TGCAGTGCTAGAGATAAGGGTCTAGCGGGAGTTGAGCAGTACTTC.

This clonotype was observed a handful of times. The V call is TRBV29-1, the J call TRBJ1-3; D may be TRBD1 (5 bases). The CDR3 extends over 11 amino acids. CDR1 and CDR2 (germline): SQVTM, ANQGSEA. CDR3 DNA: TGCGGCGCGACAGAAAGAAACACCATATATTTT. Protein: CGATERNTIYF.

The V gene is TRBV28, the J gene TRBJ1-4; possible D gene TRBD1, 6 bases. Germline loops: CDR1 MDHEN, CDR2 SYDVKM. Deletions cut 6 bases from V and 3 bases from J, with 11 bases between. The CDR3 totals 14 residues. The CDR3 nucleotides are TGTGCCAGCAGGCAGGGGACGGCTAATGAAAAACTGTTTTTT. Translation: CASRQGTANEKLFF.

This chain links TRBV28 with TRBJ2-7, with unresolved D. The V end lost 11 bases, the J end lost 2 bases, and 16 bases lay between the germline ends. The CDR3 is made up of 13 amino acids. Per germline, CDR1 MDHEN and CDR2 SYDVKM. The DNA of the CDR3 is TGTGCCTCAGCGACCTATTCCCCCTACGAGCAGTACTTC. As protein: CASATYSPYEQYF.

This clonotype came up a few times. This chain uses TRBV28 with TRBJ2-1; D gene unclear. The V and J ends lost 1 base and 4 bases respectively, with 8 bases between them. Germline loops: CDR1 MDHEN, CDR2 SYDVKM. There are 14 residues in the CDR3. The CDR3 region is CASSLSLGYNEQFF. In nucleotides, the CDR3 is TGTGCCAGCAGTTTATCGCTAGGGTACAATGAGCAGTTCTTC.

In its sample, this clonotype was seen many times. This chain joins TRBV11-1 and TRBJ1-2; 9 bases line up with TRBD1. V lost 8 bases and J lost 5; bases outside the gene matches: 0. The CDR3 sequence is 11 residues long. Germline V gene data show CDR1 as SGHAT and CDR2 as FQDESV (reference sequence). CDR3 region: CASGTGYGYTF. The CDR3 nucleotides are TGTGCCAGCGGGACAGGGTATGGCTACACCTTC.

This clonotype was observed a handful of times. The V call is TRBV10-3, the J call TRBJ1-2, with D possibly TRBD1 on 5 matching bases. Germline V CDR1 and CDR2: ENHRY, SYGVKD. V was clipped by 4 bases and J by 6 bases, with 9 bases between them. The length of the CDR3 is 12 residues. The CDR3 region is CAISVQGHGYTF. CDR3 nucleotides: TGTGCCATCAGTGTTCAGGGACATGGCTACACCTTC.

The chain couples TRBV15 to TRBJ2-7; TRBD1 agrees at 9 bases. This CDR3 spans 12 amino acids. The trim removed 4 bases at V and 6 bases at J, leaving 1 base unmatched. Germline values: CDR1 LNHNV, CDR2 YYDKDF (reference sequence). The CDR3 DNA reads TGTGCCACCAGCACGGGACAGGGCGAGCAGTACTTC. Its translation: CATSTGQGEQYF.

The J gene is TRBJ1-1, the V gene TRBV6-6; weak D call: TRBD1 (6 bases). CDR1 and CDR2 from the germline V gene are MNHNY and SVGAGI (reference sequence). V gave up 5 bases and J gave up 6 bases, with 16 bases separating them. The CDR3 consists of 14 residues. In DNA, the CDR3 is TGTGCCAGCAGTCGTCGACAGGATTCTGCTGAAGCTTTCTTT. Its protein is CASSRRQDSAEAFF.

This chain uses TRBV7-2 with TRBJ2-1; no clear D gene. CDR1 and CDR2 (germline): SGHTA, FQGNSA. The CDR3 loop spans 12 amino acids. V was clipped by 5 bases and J by 10 bases, with 12 bases between them. The CDR3 sequence is CASSPRMGEQFF. Here the CDR3 DNA reads TGTGCCAGCAGCCCCCGAATGGGCGAGCAGTTCTTC.

The rearrangement uses TRBV28 and TRBJ2-2, with D possibly being TRBD1 (6 bases). V lost 8 bases and J 4 bases, leaving 11 bases between the germline ends. This CDR3 spans 13 amino acids. The germline CDR1 and CDR2 sequences are MDHEN and SYDVKM. CDR3 loop: CASLFRGTGELFF. The DNA for the CDR3 is TGTGCCAGCCTTTTCAGGGGCACCGGGGAGCTGTTTTTT. Using reference TRBV28 and TRBJ2-2 for the parts outside the CDR3, the full variable domain is DVKVTQSSRYLVKRTGEKVFLECVQDMDHENMFWYRQDPGLGLRLIYFSYDVKMKEKGDIPEGYSVSREKKERFSLILESASTNQTSMYLCASLFRGTGELFFGEGSRLTVL.

This clonotype was recorded a few times. The V call is TRBV28, the J call TRBJ2-7; 10 bases agree with TRBD2. The J segment lost 5 bases and the V segment lost 9 bases, leaving 7 bases of the junction unmatched. From germline, CDR1 is MDHEN and CDR2 SYDVKM. This CDR3 is 13 amino acids long. Here the CDR3 DNA reads TGTGCCAGTCTGGGACTAGCGAGCCACGAGCAGTACTTC. Encoded protein: CASLGLASHEQYF.